Listed below are T cell receptor beta chains from one sample, sequenced in a study of cytomegalovirus exposure and HLA in healthy donors. Sequencing was performed with immunoSEQ multiplex PCR; in TCRdb, only in-frame clones are kept and a portion is missing. This table holds some 110,000 clones. The material sequenced was PBMCs. The receptor set was obtained from a man aged 18-30 years in good health and CMV-seronegative. Both conserved end residues are part of each CDR3. Fields, in order: J gene, D gene, V gene, CDR3 protein, CDR3 DNA. D genes are given only for firm matches.

TRBJ2-3 TRBD1 TRBV6-4 CASSDPTGADTQYF TGTGCCAGCAGTGACCCGACAGGGGCAGATACGCAGTATTTT
TRBJ2-3 NA TRBV19 CASSISGRGDTQYF TGTGCCAGTAGTATCAGCGGCCGGGGGGATACGCAGTATTTT
TRBJ1-1 TRBD1 TRBV14 CASSQEDRGLEAFF TGTGCCAGCAGCCAAGAAGACAGGGGCCTTGAAGCTTTCTTT
TRBJ1-2 NA TRBV20-1 CSARDGGGYTF TGCAGTGCTAGAGACGGGGGAGGCTACACCTTC
TRBJ2-2 NA TRBV30 CAWSVLVFPNTGELFF TGTGCCTGGAGTGTATTAGTGTTCCCTAACACCGGGGAGCTGTTTTTT
TRBJ1-2 NA TRBV13 CASSLGVRSYGYTF TGTGCCAGCAGCTTAGGTGTGAGAAGCTATGGCTACACCTTC
TRBJ2-7 TRBD1 TRBV4-1 CASSPANRDRDDDEQYF TGCGCCAGCAGCCCGGCCAACCGGGACAGGGATGACGACGAGCAGTACTTC
TRBJ2-7 NA TRBV30 CAWRTEAYEQYF TGTGCCTGGAGGACAGAAGCTTACGAGCAGTACTTC
TRBJ2-5 TRBD1 TRBV30 CAWSVWAGGRLAPETQYF TGTGCCTGGAGTGTATGGGCAGGGGGCCGGCTGGCACCTGAGACCCAGTACTTC
TRBJ1-4 NA TRBV6-4 CASSPGLEGANEKLFF TGTGCCAGCAGTCCGGGACTGGAGGGAGCTAATGAAAAACTGTTTTTT
TRBJ1-5 TRBD1 TRBV6-1 CASSPGTENQPQHF TGTGCCAGCAGTCCCGGGACAGAGAATCAGCCCCAGCATTTT
TRBJ2-7 NA TRBV5-1 CASSLERGIEQYF TGCGCCAGCAGCTTGGAAAGGGGGATCGAGCAGTACTTC
TRBJ2-7 NA TRBV25-1 CASSDRQWGVYEQYF TGTGCCAGCAGTGACCGACAATGGGGGGTTTACGAGCAGTACTTC